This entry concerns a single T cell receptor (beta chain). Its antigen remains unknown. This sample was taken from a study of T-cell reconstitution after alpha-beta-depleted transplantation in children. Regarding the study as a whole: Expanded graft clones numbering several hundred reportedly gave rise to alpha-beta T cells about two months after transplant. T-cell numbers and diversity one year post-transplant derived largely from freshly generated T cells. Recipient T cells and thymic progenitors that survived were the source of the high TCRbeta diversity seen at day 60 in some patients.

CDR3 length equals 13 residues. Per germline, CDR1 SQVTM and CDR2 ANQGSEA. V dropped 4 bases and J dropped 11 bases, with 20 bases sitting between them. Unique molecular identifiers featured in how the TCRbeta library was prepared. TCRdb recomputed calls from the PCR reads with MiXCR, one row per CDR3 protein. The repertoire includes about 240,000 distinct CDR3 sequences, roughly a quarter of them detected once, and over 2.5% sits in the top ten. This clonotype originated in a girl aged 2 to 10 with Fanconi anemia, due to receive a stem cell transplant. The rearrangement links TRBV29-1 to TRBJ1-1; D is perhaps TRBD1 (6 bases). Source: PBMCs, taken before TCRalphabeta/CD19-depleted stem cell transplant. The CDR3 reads CSVGFQGNVRAFF. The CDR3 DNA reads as TGCAGCGTTGGTTTCCAGGGGAATGTTAGGGCTTTCTTT.